Presented here are 26 T cell receptor beta chains from one specimen sequenced in a study of metastatic and nonmetastatic thyroid tumors. TCRdb re-called the PCR reads with MiXCR. The sample carries approximately 20,000 clones, 15% to 20% recorded once. Every patient was untreated before thyroid surgery. Sequencing used blood. These receptors all stem from a male donor with papillary thyroid cancer or a benign thyroid nodule (not recorded which). Some clones in this sample may be carry-over from other donors' samples.

The chain carries TRBV13 and TRBJ2-2; TRBD2 matches 14 bases. Germline V gives CDR1 PRHDT, CDR2 FYEKMQ (reference sequence). The CDR3 is 20 amino acids. Losses at the gene ends were 5 bases for V and 5 bases for J; bases not matched to a gene: 16. The CDR3 region is CASSGLLVPGTSGRTGELFF. The CDR3, as DNA: TGTGCCAGCAGCGGATTACTCGTCCCCGGGACTAGCGGGAGAACCGGGGAGCTGTTTTTT.

This clone is judged medium-sized. The rearrangement joins TRBV4-1 to TRBJ1-5; TRBD1 agrees at 7 bases. CDR3 length: 14 residues. CDR1 and CDR2 (germline): MGHRA, YSYEKL. Unmatched junction bases numbered 3, after V lost 1 base and J lost 6 bases. The CDR3 region has the DNA TGCGCCAGCAGCCAAGTACAGGGGAGTCAGCCCCAGCATTTT. Amino acid sequence: CASSQVQGSQPQHF.

Ten or more counts support this clone. DNA for the CDR3: TGCGCCAGCAGTGAGTCAGGAGAGGTCACAGATACGCAGTATTTT. This codes for CASSESGEVTDTQYF. The V call is TRBV10-1, the J call TRBJ2-3; D is undetermined. V lost 0 bases and J lost 2, with 9 bases in between. Germline V gene data show CDR1 as WNHNN and CDR2 as SYGVQD (reference sequence). This CDR3 spans 15 amino acids.

This clone was seen many times. The chain combines TRBV7-3 with TRBJ2-1; TRBD2 matches at 9 bases. CDR3 length equals 16 residues. From germline, CDR1 is SGHTA and CDR2 FQGTGA. The V gene end was trimmed by 5 bases and the J gene end by 5 bases; junction bases not matched to a gene: 10. CDR3 region: CASSAFLGGRDNEQFF. CDR3 coding DNA: TGTGCCAGCAGCGCGTTTTTGGGCGGGAGGGACAATGAGCAGTTCTTC.

In its sample, this clone was seen many times. The CDR3: CASSGLGIGAFF. The CDR3 DNA follows: TGTGCCAGCAGCGGGTTAGGCATAGGAGCTTTCTTT. The chain joins TRBV13 to TRBJ1-1, with D unclear. V was pared by 5 bases and J by 10 bases, with 14 bases between. Germline loops: CDR1 PRHDT, CDR2 FYEKMQ (reference sequence). The CDR3 is 12 amino acids.

This chain uses TRBV11-3 with TRBJ2-5, with D tentatively TRBD2 (6 bases). The CDR3 extends over 14 amino acids. With 5 bases removed from V and 3 bases from J, the gap between germline ends came to 13 bases. The V gene's germline CDR1 is SGHNT and CDR2 YENEEA. The CDR3 bases are TGTGCCAGCAGCCCCCGGGCTAGCGAAGAGACCCAGTACTTC. Translation: CASSPRASEETQYF.

Notes on this clone: One junction end disagrees with the germline gene, perhaps due to a read error. The chain employs TRBV20-1 and TRBJ1-5; D call uncertain. Per germline, CDR1 DFQATT and CDR2 SNEGSKA (reference sequence). The CDR3 has 13 amino acids. The CDR3 region is CSARSPVGQPHHF. Written as DNA, the CDR3 is TGCAGTGCTAGATCCCCAGTTGGGCAGCCCCATCATTTT.

This clone has ten or more counts. The chain joins TRBV6-2 or TRBV6-3 to TRBJ2-2; weak D call: TRBD2 (5 bases). The CDR3 runs 15 residues. V lost 2 bases, J lost 3 bases, and 10 bases lay in between. Germline V gives CDR1 MNHEY, CDR2 SVGEGT. The CDR3 DNA sequence: TGTGCCAGCAGTTACATTCAGGACTACACCGGGGAGCTGTTTTTT. It specifies CASSYIQDYTGELFF.

This clone was recorded a few times. A read error is possible here, since a much larger clone lies one base away. The chain recombines TRBV19 with TRBJ2-5; 14 positions match TRBD2. CDR3 length: 16 amino acids. The germline CDR1 and CDR2 sequences are LNHDA and SQIVND (reference sequence). CDR3 region: CVSSTTGTSGSETQYF. In nucleotides, the CDR3 is TGTGTCAGTAGTACAACCGGGACTAGCGGGAGTGAGACCCAGTACTTC.

This clone was recorded many times. As DNA, the CDR3 is TGTGCCAGCAGTCCGACAGGGTCGGGTGGCTACACCTTC. This sequence encodes CASSPTGSGGYTF. The V call is TRBV12-3 or TRBV12-4, the J call TRBJ1-2, with 7 bases aligning to TRBD1. The CDR3 is 13 residues long. The V segment lost 5 bases and the J segment 7 bases; nucleotides outside the gene matches: 7.

The chain links TRBV11-3 to TRBJ2-6, with 7 bases lining up with TRBD2. Per the germline V gene, CDR1 is SGHNT and CDR2 is YENEEA. The trim removed 4 bases at V and 3 bases at J, leaving 0 bases unmatched. The CDR3 consists of 14 residues. The CDR3 sequence is CASSSGGGANVLTF. CDR3 nucleotide sequence: TGTGCCAGCAGCTCGGGGGGTGGGGCCAACGTCCTGACTTTC.

This clone is termed medium-sized (0.01 to 0.1%). The chain has TRBV6-1 and TRBJ2-5; TRBD2 agrees at 7 bases. Germline-derived CDR1 and CDR2 are MNHNS and SASEGT. CDR3 size: 15 residues. The V gene end was trimmed by 0 bases and the J gene end by 2 bases; junction bases not matched to a gene: 3. The CDR3 region has the DNA TGTGCCAGCAGTGAAGCGGGGGGGGGGCAAGAGACCCAGTACTTC. Amino acid sequence: CASSEAGGGQETQYF.

This clone showed up many times. The rearrangement links TRBV7-9 to TRBJ1-1, with D hard to call. Germline assignment: CDR1 SEHNR and CDR2 FQNEAQ (reference sequence). Trimming left V 2 bases short and J 1 base short, with 5 bases between. The CDR3 spans 13 residues. This CDR3 reads CASSLRENTEAFF. DNA for the CDR3: TGTGCCAGCAGCTTACGGGAGAACACTGAAGCTTTCTTT.

This clone was counted many times. The rearrangement joins TRBV27 to TRBJ1-2; D gene uncertain. The V end was cut by 10 bases, the J end by 1 base, with 13 bases between. The germline gives CDR1 MNHEY, CDR2 SMNVEV (reference sequence). CDR3 length equals 13 residues. CDR3 region: CATLSNSNYGYTF. DNA of the CDR3: TGTGCCACCCTCTCCAACAGTAACTATGGCTACACCTTC.

There are many counts of this clone. The chain links TRBV7-9 to TRBJ2-7; D gene ambiguous. Germline lookup yields CDR1 SEHNR and CDR2 FQNEAQ (reference sequence). Trimming took off 1 base at V and 6 bases at J, with 4 bases between the two ends. The CDR3 is 11 amino acids. This chain's CDR3 is CASSLGAEQYF. The CDR3 coding sequence is TGTGCCAGCAGCTTAGGGGCCGAGCAGTACTTC.

The J gene is TRBJ2-2, the V gene TRBV19; 12 nucleotides align to TRBD2. CDR3 length: 17 residues. Unmatched junction bases numbered 4, after V lost 5 bases and J lost 0 bases. Germline assignment: CDR1 LNHDA and CDR2 SQIVND (reference sequence). The chain's CDR3 is CASSPRTSGANTGELFF. The CDR3 coding sequence is TGTGCCAGTAGTCCGCGGACTAGCGGGGCGAACACCGGGGAGCTGTTTTTT.

To note about this clone: One end of the junction does not line up with germline, which may come from a read error. Additional DNA sequences in this sample encode the identical CDR3. V gene TRBV27 combines with J gene TRBJ2-3, with TRBD2 identical over 9 bases. CDR3 length equals 18 residues. Per germline, CDR1 MNHEY and CDR2 SMNVEV (reference sequence). In DNA form, the CDR3 reads TGTGCCAGTAGTTTCCTGGCGGGAGGGCCATTCCCCACAGATACGCAGTATTTT. Translating gives CASSFLAGGPFPTDTQYF.

This clone was found many times. The V call is TRBV28, the J call TRBJ1-5; D gene uncertain. Germline assignment: CDR1 MDHEN and CDR2 SYDVKM. Trimming left V 4 bases short and J 2 bases short, with 15 bases between. The CDR3 is 16 residues long. The CDR3 loop reads CASSYRTRGGNQPQHF. In nucleotides, the CDR3 is TGTGCCAGCAGTTACAGAACTCGCGGGGGCAATCAGCCCCAGCATTTT.

The rearrangement joins TRBV20-1 to TRBJ2-7, with a weak D call TRBD2 (5 bases). This CDR3 comprises 11 residues. The V gene's germline CDR1 is DFQATT and CDR2 SNEGSKA (reference sequence). The V end lost 3 bases, the J end lost 7 bases, and 10 bases lay between the germline ends. The CDR3 DNA follows: TGCAGTGCTAGGAGGACGGGGGAGCAGTACGTC. Translating gives CSARRTGEQYV.

This clone was observed at least ten times. This chain uses TRBV20-1 with TRBJ2-5; 16 positions agree with TRBD2. The CDR3 has 18 amino acids. The V gene end was trimmed by 2 bases and the J gene end by 5 bases; junction bases not matched to a gene: 11. The V gene's germline CDR1 is DFQATT and CDR2 SNEGSKA (reference sequence). The CDR3: CSARRKVGTSGRAETQYF. The DNA for the CDR3 is TGCAGTGCTAGAAGGAAGGTCGGGACTAGCGGGAGGGCGGAGACCCAGTACTTC.

This clone occurred many times. This chain uses TRBV7-9 with TRBJ2-1, with no clear D. Trimming removed 5 bases from V and 10 bases from J, with 9 bases in between. Germline assignment: CDR1 SEHNR and CDR2 FQNEAQ (reference sequence). The CDR3 runs to 11 residues. The CDR3, as DNA: TGTGCCAGCAGCCCGGTCCGAGAGCAGTTCTTC. Translating it yields CASSPVREQFF.

The chain is built from TRBV7-2 and TRBJ2-7; D may be TRBD2 (6 bases). Trimming removed 1 base from V and 0 bases from J, with 7 bases in between. CDR3 length: 14 residues. Germline CDR1 is SGHTA and CDR2 is FQGNSA. CDR3 DNA sequence: TGTGCCAGCAGCTTAGGGGGGGACTCCTACGAGCAGTACTTC. This encodes CASSLGGDSYEQYF.

There are many counts of this clone. The chain links TRBV5-6 to TRBJ1-1; no clear D. V was clipped by 3 bases and J by 1 base, with 7 bases between them. The germline V gene encodes CDR1 SGHDT and CDR2 YYEEEE. The CDR3 covers 13 residues. In DNA, the CDR3 is TGTGCCAGCAGCTCGACGGCGAACACTGAAGCTTTCTTT. It codes for CASSSTANTEAFF.

This clone was found many times. The gene calls are TRBV9 and TRBJ2-3; tentative D call: TRBD1 (5 bases). This CDR3 is built from 14 residues. Germline V CDR1 and CDR2: SGDLS, YYNGEE. Deletions cut 0 bases from V and 6 bases from J, with 11 bases between. The CDR3 is CASSVEGRQDTQYF. DNA of the CDR3: TGTGCCAGCAGCGTAGAAGGTCGACAGGATACGCAGTATTTT. The variable domain in full, with the rest retrieved from reference TRBV9 and TRBJ2-3, is DSGVTQTPKHLITATGQRVTLRCSPRSGDLSVYWYQQSLDQGLQFLIQYYNGEERAKGNILERFSAQQFPDLHSELNLSSLELGDSALYFCASSVEGRQDTQYFGPGTRLTVL.

In its sample, this clone was seen many times. CDR3 in amino acids: CSARETANTEAFF. The CDR3 DNA follows: TGCAGTGCTAGAGAGACAGCTAACACTGAAGCTTTCTTT. The V gene is TRBV20-1, the J gene TRBJ1-1, with D perhaps TRBD1 (5 bases). V lost 0 bases to trimming and J lost 2 bases, with 7 bases between them. Germline lookup yields CDR1 DFQATT and CDR2 SNEGSKA (reference sequence). The CDR3 runs 13 residues.

Written as DNA, the CDR3 is TGTGCCAGCAGTGAAGTACAGTGTCCGAAGTTGGCCCAGCATTTT. This codes for CASSEVQCPKLAQHF. V is TRBV2 and J is TRBJ1-5; the D is unclear. Germline CDR1 is SNHLY and CDR2 is FYNNEI. CDR3 size: 15 residues. Trimming pared 1 base from V and 11 bases from J, leaving 18 bases between. The whole variable domain, filled in from reference TRBV2 and TRBJ1-5, reads EPEVTQTPSHQVTQMGQEVILRCVPISNHLYFYWYRQILGQKVEFLVSFYNNEISEKSEIFDDQFSVERPDGSNFTLKIRSTKLEDSAMYFCASSEVQCPKLAQHFGDGTRLSIL.